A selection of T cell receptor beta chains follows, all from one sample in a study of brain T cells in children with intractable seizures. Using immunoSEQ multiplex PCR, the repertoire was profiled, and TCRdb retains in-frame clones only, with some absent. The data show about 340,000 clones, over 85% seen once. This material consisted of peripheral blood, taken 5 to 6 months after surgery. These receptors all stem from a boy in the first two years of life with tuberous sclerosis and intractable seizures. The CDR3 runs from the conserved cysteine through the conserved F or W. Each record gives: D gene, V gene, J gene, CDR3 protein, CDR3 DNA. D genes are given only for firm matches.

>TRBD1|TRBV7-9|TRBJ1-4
CASSWDRGPEKLFF
TGTGCCAGCAGCTGGGACAGGGGGCCTGAAAAACTGTTTTTT
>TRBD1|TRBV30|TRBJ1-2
CAWRGIPQGFGYTF
TGTGCCTGGAGGGGGATCCCACAGGGGTTTGGCTACACCTTC
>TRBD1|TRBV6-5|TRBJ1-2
CASRPRDRFKGGYTF
TGTGCCAGCAGACCCCGGGACAGGTTTAAGGGGGGCTACACCTTC
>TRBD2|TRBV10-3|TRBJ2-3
CAISEPGLAASTDTQYF
TGTGCCATCAGTGAGCCGGGACTAGCGGCTAGCACAGATACGCAGTATTTT
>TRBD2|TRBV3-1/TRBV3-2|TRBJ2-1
CASSQVAGARSYNEQFF
TGTGCCAGCAGCCAAGTAGCGGGGGCACGCTCCTACAATGAGCAGTTCTTC
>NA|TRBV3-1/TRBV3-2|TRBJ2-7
CASSPSGFEQYF
TGTGCCAGCAGCCCTTCGGGTTTCGAGCAGTACTTC
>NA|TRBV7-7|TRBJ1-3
CASIPGQLAGNTIYF
TGTGCTAGCATCCCTGGGCAGTTAGCTGGAAACACCATATATTTT
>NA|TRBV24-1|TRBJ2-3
CATSDIYREPDTQYF
TGTGCCACCAGTGACATTTACAGGGAGCCAGATACGCAGTATTTT
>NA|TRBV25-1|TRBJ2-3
CASSEWIAESTDTQYF
TGTGCCAGCAGTGAATGGATTGCGGAGAGCACAGATACGCAGTATTTT
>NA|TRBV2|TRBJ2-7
CASSVQGSYEQYF
TGTGCCAGCAGTGTGCAGGGGTCCTACGAGCAGTACTTC
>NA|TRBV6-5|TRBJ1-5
CASSRQYNQPQHF
TGTGCCAGCAGTCGACAGTATAATCAGCCCCAGCATTTT